These T cell receptor beta chains were read from a single sample in a study of siplizumab effects on memory and regulatory T cells. Clones were read by immunoSEQ multiplex PCR, and TCRdb kept only the in-frame ones, dropping some. Among tens of thousands of clones, roughly 97% were seen once, and the ten largest hold approximately 0.59%. The sample taken for sequencing was naive CD4+ T cells sorted from blood. These TCRs come from a human donor in good health. The CDR3 runs from the conserved cysteine through the conserved F or W. Fields, in order: V gene, D gene, J gene, CDR3 protein, CDR3 DNA. The D gene is left open where the match is weak.

v_call: TRBV28
d_call: -
j_call: TRBJ1-2
cdr3_aa: CASSTRGSYGYTF
cdr3_nt: TGTGCCAGCAGTACGCGCGGCAGCTATGGCTACACCTTC

v_call: TRBV21-1
d_call: -
j_call: TRBJ1-4
cdr3_aa: CASSRRQTPNEKLFF
cdr3_nt: TGTGCCAGCAGCAGGCGACAGACTCCTAATGAAAAACTGTTTTTT

v_call: TRBV4-1
d_call: TRBD1
j_call: TRBJ2-1
cdr3_aa: CASSQDRRTGAYNEQFF
cdr3_nt: TGCGCCAGCAGCCAAGACCGAAGGACAGGGGCCTACAATGAGCAGTTCTTC

v_call: TRBV7-9
d_call: TRBD1
j_call: TRBJ1-3
cdr3_aa: CASSYTRGRGNTIYF
cdr3_nt: TGTGCCAGCAGCTATACAAGGGGGCGTGGAAACACCATATATTTT

v_call: TRBV28
d_call: TRBD2
j_call: TRBJ2-3
cdr3_aa: CASSLSQREMSVTQYF
cdr3_nt: TGTGCCAGCAGTTTATCTCAGCGGGAGATGTCTGTTACGCAGTATTTT

v_call: TRBV4-1
d_call: -
j_call: TRBJ1-3
cdr3_aa: CASSQPARGSGNTIYF
cdr3_nt: TGCGCCAGCAGCCAACCAGCGCGTGGCTCTGGAAACACCATATATTTT

v_call: TRBV7-9
d_call: -
j_call: TRBJ1-3
cdr3_aa: CASSLGATRVSGNTIYF
cdr3_nt: TGTGCCAGCAGCTTAGGTGCTACACGCGTCTCTGGAAACACCATATATTTT

v_call: TRBV7-3
d_call: TRBD2
j_call: TRBJ2-3
cdr3_aa: CASNLGVAGTSTDTQYF
cdr3_nt: TGTGCCAGCAACTTAGGGGTAGCGGGTACTAGCACAGATACGCAGTATTTT

v_call: TRBV2
d_call: -
j_call: TRBJ2-7
cdr3_aa: CASGGSSYEQYF
cdr3_nt: TGTGCCAGCGGGGGGAGCTCCTACGAGCAGTACTTC

v_call: TRBV15
d_call: -
j_call: TRBJ1-3
cdr3_aa: CATSRDAIAGNTIYF
cdr3_nt: TGTGCCACCAGCAGAGATGCGATTGCTGGAAACACCATATATTTT

v_call: TRBV28
d_call: -
j_call: TRBJ1-2
cdr3_aa: CASSFQGPTNYGYTF
cdr3_nt: TGTGCCAGCAGTTTTCAGGGGCCCACTAACTATGGCTACACCTTC

v_call: TRBV11-3
d_call: -
j_call: TRBJ1-1
cdr3_aa: CASSTPTGMNTEAFF
cdr3_nt: TGTGCCAGCAGCACCCCGACTGGGATGAACACTGAAGCTTTCTTT

v_call: TRBV30
d_call: -
j_call: TRBJ1-4
cdr3_aa: CAWSVNLANEKLFF
cdr3_nt: TGTGCCTGGAGTGTAAACTTGGCTAATGAAAAACTGTTTTTT

v_call: TRBV9
d_call: TRBD1
j_call: TRBJ2-7
cdr3_aa: CASSASGQGGIYEQYF
cdr3_nt: TGTGCCAGCAGCGCTAGCGGACAGGGGGGAATCTACGAGCAGTACTTC

v_call: TRBV28
d_call: TRBD1
j_call: TRBJ1-1
cdr3_aa: CASSPVGGGAGVNTEAFF
cdr3_nt: TGTGCCAGCAGTCCCGTAGGAGGGGGCGCGGGGGTGAACACTGAAGCTTTCTTT

v_call: TRBV11-3
d_call: -
j_call: TRBJ2-1
cdr3_aa: CASSTLSSEQFF
cdr3_nt: TGTGCCAGCAGCACATTATCGTCTGAGCAGTTCTTC